These 22 T cell receptor beta chains were sequenced from one sample in a study of cytomegalovirus exposure and HLA in healthy donors. It was with 60 Vbeta and 13 Jbeta primers that the PCR ran. The method was immunoSEQ multiplex PCR; TCRdb's version includes in-frame clones alone and lacks a portion of them. Of under 150,000 clones listed, roughly 77% are singletons. Sample: PBMCs. The receptors here all came from a woman aged 40 to 55 in good health and CMV-seropositive.

This chain's CDR3 is CASRAPGQGVREQYF. The CDR3 nucleotides read TGTGCCAGCAGAGCTCCGGGACAGGGGGTCCGCGAGCAGTACTTC. V usage is TRBV28 and J usage is TRBJ2-7; 11 nucleotides agree with TRBD1. V shed 6 bases and J 6 bases; nucleotides not matched to a gene: 10. The CDR3 length is 15 residues. CDR1 and CDR2 (germline): MDHEN, SYDVKM.

This clone was seen a few times. V and J are TRBV29-1 and TRBJ2-1; possibly TRBD2 for D (5 bases). Trimming took off 2 bases at V and 8 bases at J, with 13 bases between the two ends. Germline-derived CDR1 and CDR2 are SQVTM and ANQGSEA. This CDR3 region has 13 residues. The CDR3 DNA sequence: TGCAGCGTTGAAATAACGGATAGCGATGAGCAGTTCTTC. It is translated as CSVEITDSDEQFF.

This clone was detected once. CDR3 protein: CASSLDQPGVAGADEQFF. As DNA, the CDR3 is TGTGCCAGCAGCTTAGATCAACCGGGGGTAGCGGGAGCCGATGAGCAGTTCTTC. The chain combines TRBV11-2 with TRBJ2-1; 9 bases align to TRBD2. The ends lost 0 bases at V and 8 bases at J; junction bases unmatched: 14. The CDR3 has 18 residues. Germline CDR1 reads SGHAT; CDR2 reads FQNNGV.

The chain combines TRBV9 with TRBJ2-2; 12 bases match TRBD2. V trimming: 2 bases; J trimming: 6 bases; junction bases outside the gene matches: 11. The CDR3 runs to 18 residues. Germline V lookup: CDR1 SGDLS, CDR2 YYNGEE. The CDR3 region has the DNA TGTGCCAGCAGCGTGTTACCGACTAGCGGGAGCTCCCCCGGGGAGCTGTTTTTT. Amino acids: CASSVLPTSGSSPGELFF.

V usage is TRBV4-1 and J usage is TRBJ2-1, with 7 bases that match TRBD1. CDR1 MGHRA and CDR2 YSYEKL come from the germline V gene. The CDR3 totals 15 residues. V was pared by 1 base and J by 7 bases, with 7 bases of the junction left unmatched. CDR3 in amino acids: CASSQVRQGRNEQFF. CDR3 DNA sequence: TGCGCCAGCAGCCAAGTCCGACAGGGTAGGAATGAGCAGTTCTTC.

The chain employs TRBV6-1 and TRBJ1-1; no firm D call. Germline V gene data show CDR1 as MNHNS and CDR2 as SASEGT. The V end was cut by 4 bases, the J end by 4 bases, with 10 bases between. The CDR3 sequence is 13 residues long. The CDR3 coding sequence is TGTGCCAGCAGTGCTGAGGTCGCCACTGAAGCTTTCTTT. Protein sequence: CASSAEVATEAFF.

This chain connects TRBV6-5 to TRBJ1-2; 10 bases are a match to TRBD1. This CDR3 has 15 residues. The J segment lost 5 bases and the V segment lost 6 bases, leaving 9 bases of the junction unmatched. CDR1 and CDR2 (germline): MNHEY, SVGAGI. The CDR3 region is CASSDPGQGYYGYTF. CDR3 bases: TGTGCCAGCAGCGACCCGGGACAGGGGTATTATGGCTACACCTTC.

V and J are TRBV5-1 and TRBJ2-7; D is possibly TRBD1 (6 bases). The V end lost 8 bases, the J end lost 1 base, and 16 bases lay between the germline ends. The CDR3 has 14 amino acids. The germline gives CDR1 SGHRS, CDR2 YFSETQ. The CDR3 DNA reads as TGCGCCAGTAAGCCGGGACAAACATCCTACGAGCAGTACTTC. It is translated as CASKPGQTSYEQYF.

Only one count was recorded for this clone. The chain links TRBV10-1 to TRBJ2-3, with D tentatively TRBD1 (6 bases). Germline CDR1 and CDR2: WNHNN and SYGVQD (reference sequence). Trimming cost V 3 bases and J 2 bases, with 15 bases left between them. There are 16 residues in the CDR3. The CDR3 bases are TGCGCCAGCAGTGAAGACAGGTTCGAATCCACAGATACGCAGTATTTT. This gives the protein CASSEDRFESTDTQYF.

The DNA of the CDR3 is TGTGCCAGCAGCACAGGGTCTTCCTACGAGCAGTACTTC. Protein: CASSTGSSYEQYF. This chain joins TRBV9 and TRBJ2-7; the D gene is possibly TRBD1 (6 bases). Germline values: CDR1 SGDLS, CDR2 YYNGEE. The V end lost 4 bases, the J end lost 1 base, and 9 bases lay between the germline ends. There are 13 residues in the CDR3.

The chain links TRBV7-8 to TRBJ1-5; TRBD1 matches at 8 bases. Germline V lookup: CDR1 SGHVS, CDR2 FQNEAQ. After removal of 8 bases from V and 2 bases from J, the junction contained 8 bases not matched to a gene. This CDR3 spans 15 amino acids. The CDR3 DNA follows: TGTGCCAGCTCTGGACAGGGTGAAGGCAATCAGCCCCAGCATTTT. Protein product: CASSGQGEGNQPQHF.

The chain links TRBV7-9 to TRBJ1-2; TRBD1 matches at 12 bases. The V segment lost 5 bases and the J segment 5 bases; nucleotides outside the gene matches: 6. Germline loops: CDR1 SEHNR, CDR2 FQNEAQ (reference sequence). This CDR3 contains 15 residues. The CDR3 sequence: CASSTGTGGVYGYTF. The CDR3 DNA reads TGTGCCAGCAGCACCGGGACAGGGGGCGTTTATGGCTACACCTTC.

The chain uses TRBV6-1 and TRBJ1-1, with TRBD1 identical over 7 bases. Germline V gives CDR1 MNHNS, CDR2 SASEGT. With 6 bases clipped from V and 5 bases from J, the junction kept 6 bases outside the gene matches. This CDR3 region has 13 residues. CDR3 sequence reads: CASRTGDRTEAFF. The CDR3 DNA reads as TGTGCCAGCAGAACAGGGGACCGGACTGAAGCTTTCTTT.

This chain links TRBV9 with TRBJ2-7; 8 bases line up with TRBD1. CDR3 length: 14 amino acids. CDR1 and CDR2 from the germline V gene are SGDLS and YYNGEE. With 4 bases clipped from V and 2 bases from J, the junction kept 5 bases outside the gene matches. CDR3 in DNA: TGTGCCAGCAGCTTGGGACAGGAAACCTACGAGCAGTACTTC. As protein: CASSLGQETYEQYF.

The rearrangement uses TRBV6-5 and TRBJ1-2; TRBD1 agrees at 7 bases. CDR3 length equals 13 residues. After removal of 6 bases from V and 8 bases from J, the junction contained 9 bases not matched to a gene. Germline CDR1 MNHEY, CDR2 SVGAGI. CDR3 sequence reads: CASRTTGSRGYTF. The CDR3 DNA follows: TGTGCCAGCAGAACGACAGGGAGTAGGGGCTACACCTTC.

J is TRBJ1-2 and V is TRBV18; no firm D call. Trimming left V 3 bases short and J 2 bases short, with 13 bases between. The CDR3 covers 15 residues. Germline V gene lookup returns CDR1 KGHSH and CDR2 LQKENI. The CDR3 loop reads CASSPQGLENYGYTF. CDR3 DNA sequence: TGTGCCAGCTCACCCCAAGGTTTGGAGAACTATGGCTACACCTTC.

The chain recombines TRBV10-3 with TRBJ2-1, with 12 bases that match TRBD2. J was trimmed by 9 bases and V by 0 bases; bases with no gene match: 6. Germline loops: CDR1 ENHRY, CDR2 SYGVKD. The CDR3 is made up of 16 amino acids. In nucleotides, the CDR3 is TGTGCCATCAGTGAGTCGACTAGCGGGAGTGTTAGTGAGCAGTTCTTC. As protein: CAISESTSGSVSEQFF.

This clone was counted a few times. The rearrangement links TRBV27 to TRBJ2-5; D unresolved. Trimming shortened V by 3 bases and J by 5 bases, and 10 bases separated the two germline ends. CDR1 is MNHEY and CDR2 is SMNVEV in the germline V gene (reference sequence). The CDR3 totals 13 residues. The CDR3 DNA reads as TGTGCCAGCAGTTTCTACACCGGGGAGACCCAGTACTTC. Translated, it gives CASSFYTGETQYF.

The CDR3 region is CASSAVAEGYNEQFF. CDR3 in DNA: TGTGCCAGCAGTGCCGTAGCGGAGGGGTACAATGAGCAGTTCTTC. This chain connects TRBV27 to TRBJ2-1, with D maybe TRBD2 (6 bases). The CDR3 covers 15 residues. V was pared by 5 bases and J by 4 bases, with 15 bases between. Per the germline V gene, CDR1 is MNHEY and CDR2 is SMNVEV (reference sequence).

This clone was found a few times. This chain uses TRBV6-1 with TRBJ2-7; TRBD2 aligns across 14 bases. With 4 bases clipped from V and 4 bases from J, the junction kept 12 bases outside the gene matches. The CDR3 sequence is 18 residues long. Germline V gene sequence: CDR1 MNHNS, CDR2 SASEGT. For the CDR3, the DNA is TGTGCCAGCAGTGTACAGGGAGTAGGACTAGCGGGGGGTTACGAGCAGTACTTC. It translates to CASSVQGVGLAGGYEQYF.

The V gene is TRBV6-6, the J gene TRBJ2-7; D possibly corresponds to TRBD1 (6 bases). This CDR3 is 12 amino acids long. Trimming stripped 4 bases from V and 7 bases from J, with 11 bases between. In germline, CDR1 is MNHNY, CDR2 SVGAGI (reference sequence). CDR3 residues: CASSWVQGEQYF. The CDR3 DNA sequence: TGTGCCAGCAGTTGGGTCCAGGGGGAGCAGTACTTC.

The chain is built from TRBV6-5 and TRBJ1-1; D is undetermined. This CDR3 is built from 13 residues. Per the germline V gene, CDR1 is MNHEY and CDR2 is SVGAGI. The V end lost 2 bases, the J end lost 11 bases, and 15 bases lay between the germline ends. DNA of the CDR3: TGTGCCAGCAGTTACGGCGGAGGCGCCGGGGCTTTCTTT. It specifies CASSYGGGAGAFF.